The clone carrying this T cell receptor beta chain has a handful of counts. Its antigen is currently unknown. The CDR3 is made up of 14 amino acids. V was shortened by 1 base and J by 12 bases, with 18 bases between the two germline ends. Germline-derived CDR1 and CDR2 are SGHDN and FVKESK. This sample was included in a study of shared clonotypes between healthy human individuals. Study-level results: Sequencing depth was expected to influence donor clonotype sharing.

Produced via immunoSEQ multiplex PCR; TCRdb's table is partial and in-frame only. The table shows about 2.3 million clones, with roughly 92% occurring only once. The chain recombines TRBV14 with TRBJ1-1; D unresolved. The sequenced material came from naive CD4+ T cells from PBMCs. This sample's subset: CD45RA+ positively selected. The TCR comes from a man aged 18-30 years in good health. Some clones in this sample may be carry-over from other donors' samples. The DNA of the CDR3 is TGTGCCAGCAGCCAAGGGACCTGGCCTAGGAAGACTTTCTTT. Protein: CASSQGTWPRKTFF.